These T cell receptor beta chains were read from a single sample in a study of T-cell reconstitution after alpha-beta-depleted transplantation in children. TCRdb fed the PCR reads into MiXCR, producing one record per CDR3 protein. The sample lists 200,000 to 250,000 distinct CDR3 sequences; around 9.9% were seen once. Sample: PBMCs, taken before TCRalphabeta/CD19-depleted stem cell transplant. The source of these receptors is a child less than two years old with acute myeloid leukemia, due to receive a stem cell transplant. Both conserved end residues are part of each CDR3. The D gene is left open where the match is weak. A clone size is listed for some rows: how often the clone was seen (once, few, many), or a class if it is expanded.

TRBJ2-2,.,many,TRBV10-3,CAISDPRTGENTGELFF,TGTGCCATCAGTGACCCAAGGACTGGGGAAAACACCGGGGAGCTGTTTTTT
TRBJ2-5,TRBD2,many,TRBV7-9,CASSLGLAGVVETQYF,TGTGCCAGCAGCTTAGGACTAGCGGGAGTGGTGGAGACCCAGTACTTC
TRBJ1-3,.,few,TRBV23-1,CASSQSGYYRLRISGNTIYF,TGCGCCAGCAGTCAATCGGGCTATTACCGACTTCGGATCTCTGGAAACACCATATATTTT
TRBJ2-1,.,.,TRBV3-1,CASSQAARSPERFF,TGTGCGAGCAGCCAAGCGGCAAGGTCCCCTGAGCGGTTCTTC
TRBJ2-5,TRBD2,.,TRBV20-1,CSATGRAQYF,TGCAGTGCTACAGGGAGGGCCCAGTACTTC
TRBJ2-7,.,many,TRBV6-5,CASSYAPSYEQYF,TGTGCCAGCAGTTACGCCCCATCCTACGAGCAGTACTTC
TRBJ2-7,.,once,TRBV30,CAWGPGLSSGEQYF,TGTGCCTGGGGTCCTGGACTGAGTTCTGGCGAGCAGTACTTC
TRBJ2-7,TRBD2,many,TRBV23-1,CASSQSTREGSYEQYF,TGCGCCAGCAGTCAATCGACCCGGGAGGGGAGTTACGAGCAGTACTTC
TRBJ1-1,.,many,TRBV6-1,CASSRNSVASLEAFF,TGTGCCAGCAGTCGAAATTCGGTGGCTAGTCTGGAAGCTTTCTTT
TRBJ2-7,TRBD1,.,TRBV7-2,CASSLGFRTGDYEQSF,TGTGCCAGCAGCTTAGGATTTAGGACAGGGGACTACGAGCAATCCTTC
TRBJ2-7,TRBD2,few,TRBV12-3/TRBV12-4,CASSPGLAGVVEQYF,TGTGCCAGCAGCCCCGGACTAGCGGGAGTTGTCGAGCAGTACTTC
TRBJ2-5,TRBD2,many,TRBV20-1,CSAPAGGGQETQYF,TGCAGTGCCCCAGCGGGAGGTGGGCAAGAGACCCAGTACTTC
TRBJ2-1,.,many,TRBV29-1,CSVRAVYNEQFF,TGCAGCGTCCGGGCTGTTTACAATGAGCAGTTCTTC
TRBJ2-3,TRBD1,many,TRBV7-2,CASSLQGASTDTQYF,TGTGCCAGCAGCTTACAGGGGGCTAGCACAGATACGCAGTATTTT
TRBJ1-1,.,many,TRBV20-1,CSARVFKQLNTEAFF,TGCAGTGCTAGAGTATTCAAGCAGTTGAACACTGAAGCTTTCTTT
TRBJ2-1,.,few,TRBV10-2,CASGSIRLISYNEQFF,TGCGCCAGCGGCTCCATTAGACTAATCTCCTACAATGAGCAGTTCTTC
TRBJ1-6,TRBD1,many,TRBV5-1,CASSLAPTGTHSPLHF,TGCGCCAGCAGCTTGGCCCCGACAGGGACCCATTCACCCCTCCACTTT
TRBJ2-4,.,many,TRBV20-1,CSASRGTKNIQYF,TGCAGTGCTAGTCGGGGAACCAAAAACATTCAGTACTTC
TRBJ1-5,.,many,TRBV2,CASRGGENQPQHF,TGTGCCAGCAGAGGGGGGGAGAATCAGCCCCAGCATTTT
TRBJ1-2,.,many,TRBV2,CASSPSHHGYTF,TGTGCCAGCAGTCCCTCCCACCATGGCTACACCTTC
TRBJ2-5,.,many,TRBV20-1,CSARDSEAGFQETQYF,TGCAGTGCTAGAGATTCAGAAGCGGGCTTCCAAGAGACCCAGTACTTC
TRBJ2-3,.,many,TRBV30,CAWRNRVTDTQYF,TGTGCCTGGAGGAATCGAGTCACGGATACGCAGTATTTT